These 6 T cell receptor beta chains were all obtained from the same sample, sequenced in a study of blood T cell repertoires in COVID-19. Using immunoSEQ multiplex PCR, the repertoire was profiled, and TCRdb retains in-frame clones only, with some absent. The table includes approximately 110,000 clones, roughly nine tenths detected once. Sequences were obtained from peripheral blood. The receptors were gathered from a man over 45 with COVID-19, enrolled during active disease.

CDR3 in amino acids: CATSDTSGGETQYF. DNA of the CDR3: TGTGCCACCAGTGATACTTCAGGGGGGGAGACCCAGTACTTC. The chain couples TRBV24-1 to TRBJ2-5; a weak D match, TRBD1 (7 bases). V lost 3 bases, J lost 5 bases, and 12 bases lay in between. Germline-derived CDR1 and CDR2 are KGHDR and SFDVKD. The CDR3 is 14 residues long.

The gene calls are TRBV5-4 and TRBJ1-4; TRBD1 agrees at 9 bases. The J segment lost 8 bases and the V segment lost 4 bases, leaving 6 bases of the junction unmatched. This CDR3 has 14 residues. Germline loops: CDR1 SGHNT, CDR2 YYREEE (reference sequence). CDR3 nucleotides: TGTGCCAGCAGCAATCCGGGACAGGGCGAAAAACTGTTTTTT. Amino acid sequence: CASSNPGQGEKLFF.

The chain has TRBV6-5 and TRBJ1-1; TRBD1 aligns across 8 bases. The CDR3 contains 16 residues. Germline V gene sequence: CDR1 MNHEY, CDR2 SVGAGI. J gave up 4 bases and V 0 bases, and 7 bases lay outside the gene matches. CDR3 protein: CASSYSSQGAITEAFF. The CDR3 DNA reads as TGTGCCAGCAGTTACTCGAGCCAGGGGGCAATCACTGAAGCTTTCTTT.

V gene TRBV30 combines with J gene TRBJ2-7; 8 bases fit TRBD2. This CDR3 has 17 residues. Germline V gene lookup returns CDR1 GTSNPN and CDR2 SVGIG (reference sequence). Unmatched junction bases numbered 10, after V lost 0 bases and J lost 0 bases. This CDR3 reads CAWSVRGAGGLSYEQYF. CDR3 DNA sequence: TGTGCCTGGAGTGTACGAGGGGCGGGAGGCCTCTCCTACGAGCAGTACTTC.

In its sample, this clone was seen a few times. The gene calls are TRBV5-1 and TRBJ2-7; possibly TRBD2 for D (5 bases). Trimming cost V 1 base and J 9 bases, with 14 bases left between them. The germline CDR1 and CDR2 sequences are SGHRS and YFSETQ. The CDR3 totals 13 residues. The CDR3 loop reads CASSLPSSEMQYF. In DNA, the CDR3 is TGCGCCAGCAGCTTGCCTAGCTCCGAAATGCAGTACTTC.

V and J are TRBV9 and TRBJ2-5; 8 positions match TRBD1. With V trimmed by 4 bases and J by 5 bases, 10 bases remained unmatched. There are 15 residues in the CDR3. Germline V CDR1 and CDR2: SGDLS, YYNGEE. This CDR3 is CASSPTTGARETQYF. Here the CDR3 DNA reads TGTGCCAGCAGCCCTACGACAGGGGCACGGGAGACCCAGTACTTC.